This is a list of T cell receptor beta chains from one sample in a study of blood T cell repertoires in COVID-19. Measured with immunoSEQ multiplex PCR; TCRdb has only the in-frame clones, and not every one. The repertoire holds about 55,000 clones, with roughly 82% as singletons. The material sequenced was peripheral blood. The receptors here all came from a woman aged 80 or over with acute or convalescent COVID-19. Each CDR3 is given with its conserved first and last residue. D genes are given only for firm matches. Not all rows give a size; the values are once, few, many and, for expanded clones, a class.

TRBV2	TRBJ2-3	15	-	TRBD2	TGTGCCAGCAGTGGGTGGCGGGGGGTTGCAGATACGCAGTATTTT	CASSGWRGVADTQYF
TRBV5-1	TRBJ2-3	16	-	-	TGCGCCAGCAGCGCGCCGAGCGGGTCGAGCACAGATACGCAGTATTTT	CASSAPSGSSTDTQYF
TRBV5-1	TRBJ2-2	17	-	TRBD2	TGCGCCAGCAGCTTGGCTCCGACTAGCGGGATATCAGGGGAGCTGTTTTTT	CASSLAPTSGISGELFF
TRBV5-4	TRBJ2-3	12	-	-	TGTGCCAGCAGCTTGGGGTCGGGGGCGCAGTATTTT	CASSLGSGAQYF
TRBV9	TRBJ2-4	13	-	-	TGTGCCAGCAGCGTAGAGCAGGGAAACATTCAGTACTTC	CASSVEQGNIQYF
TRBV29-1	TRBJ2-1	14	-	-	TGCAGCGTTCTCATTGCCAGGGCGTACAATGAGCAGTTCTTC	CSVLIARAYNEQFF
TRBV10-1	TRBJ1-1	14	few	TRBD1	TGCGCCAGCAGCCTGGGACAGAAGAACACTGAAGCTTTCTTT	CASSLGQKNTEAFF
TRBV12-3/TRBV12-4	TRBJ2-5	11	-	-	TGTGCCAGCAGCACTTCCGAGACCCAGTACTTC	CASSTSETQYF
TRBV12-5	TRBJ1-3	13	few	TRBD1	TGTGCTAGTGGGGAGGACAGGGGATACACCATATATTTT	CASGEDRGYTIYF
TRBV10-3	TRBJ2-2	12	-	-	TGTGCCATCAGTGCGTCCTCCGGGGAGCTGTTTTTT	CAISASSGELFF
TRBV18	TRBJ2-2	14	-	-	TGTGCCAGCTCACCACCGGGGGGCACCGGGGAGCTGTTTTTT	CASSPPGGTGELFF
TRBV11-3	TRBJ2-2	16	once	TRBD1	TGTGCCAGCAGCTTAGATGGACAGGTCGACACCGGGGAGCTGTTTTTT	CASSLDGQVDTGELFF